The 10 T cell receptor beta chains below all came from one sample that was sequenced in a study of CD8 T cells in ankylosing spondylitis. TCRdb re-analysed the 5' RACE reads in MiXCR, keeping a single row per CDR3 protein. The data hold hundreds of thousands of distinct CDR3 sequences, with over 30% observed a single time. Sequencing used blood, either unsorted or a sorted T cell fraction (not recorded which). These receptors were obtained from a male donor with ankylosing spondylitis or in good health (not recorded which).

V gene TRBV20-1 combines with J gene TRBJ2-3; TRBD1 agrees at 8 bases. V trimming: 3 bases; J trimming: 1 base; junction bases outside the gene matches: 6. The CDR3 consists of 15 residues. Germline lookup yields CDR1 DFQATT and CDR2 SNEGSKA (reference sequence). DNA of the CDR3: TGCAGTGCTAGTTTCGGGACAGGCGGCACAGATACGCAGTATTTT. It specifies CSASFGTGGTDTQYF.

V is TRBV27 and J is TRBJ1-1, with D possibly TRBD1 on 5 matching bases. The V gene lost 2 bases and the J gene lost 1 base, with 11 bases spanning the gap. This CDR3 is 15 amino acids long. Germline assignment: CDR1 MNHEY and CDR2 SMNVEV (reference sequence). The CDR3, as DNA: TGTGCCAGCAGTTTAGTGGGGCGTGGGAACACTGAAGCTTTCTTT. Protein: CASSLVGRGNTEAFF.

This clonotype was seen only a few times. The chain is built from TRBV11-1 and TRBJ2-2; 9 bases agree with TRBD1. J lost 0 bases, V lost 3 bases, and 8 bases had no gene match. The CDR3 consists of 18 residues. Germline V CDR1 and CDR2: SGHAT, FQDESV (reference sequence). CDR3 sequence: CASSFPNRGHANTGELFF. The CDR3 coding sequence is TGTGCCAGCAGCTTTCCAAACAGGGGGCACGCGAACACCGGGGAGCTGTTTTTT.

The chain employs TRBV9 and TRBJ2-3; TRBD2 aligns across 8 bases. This CDR3 has 15 residues. V gave up 0 bases and J gave up 5 bases; unmatched junction bases: 5. Germline V gene lookup returns CDR1 SGDLS and CDR2 YYNGEE. CDR3 sequence (DNA): TGTGCCAGCAGCGTAGCGGCTCGGGGGGGAGATACGCAGTATTTT. This sequence encodes CASSVAARGGDTQYF.

This clonotype was seen ten or more times. The chain is built from TRBV29-1 and TRBJ2-7; D remains ambiguous. There are 11 residues in the CDR3. The germline gives CDR1 SQVTM, CDR2 ANQGSEA. With 1 base removed from V and 6 bases from J, the gap between germline ends came to 7 bases. The CDR3 here is CSVEVRSEQYF. DNA for the CDR3: TGCAGCGTTGAAGTCCGCTCCGAGCAGTACTTC.

The chain employs TRBV10-2 and TRBJ2-1, with D unresolved. Looked up from germline, CDR1 is WSHSY and CDR2 is SAAADI. This CDR3 is 14 amino acids long. The ends were cut back, 3 bases at V and 3 bases at J, with 9 bases in the middle. The CDR3: CASSELASYNEQFF. The CDR3 nucleotides read TGCGCCAGCAGTGAACTCGCGAGCTACAATGAGCAGTTCTTC.

The V gene is TRBV12-3 or TRBV12-4, the J gene TRBJ1-1, with unresolved D. V was cut by 3 bases and J by 0 bases, with 8 bases left in between. This CDR3 spans 14 amino acids. The DNA for the CDR3 is TGTGCCAGCAGTTTCCTGAACGTGAACACTGAAGCTTTCTTT. Amino acid sequence: CASSFLNVNTEAFF.

The table lists this clonotype with a few counts. The chain is built from TRBV6-1 and TRBJ2-3, with 10 bases lining up with TRBD1. The CDR3 spans 16 residues. In germline, CDR1 is MNHNS, CDR2 SASEGT. The J segment lost 4 bases and the V segment lost 5 bases, leaving 9 bases of the junction unmatched. The CDR3 nucleotides are TGTGCCAGCAGTACCGGGACAGGGGTTGAGTCAGATACGCAGTATTTT. Translating it yields CASSTGTGVESDTQYF.

This clonotype was seen repeatedly, ten times or more. The chain employs TRBV12-3 or TRBV12-4 and TRBJ2-1, with 10 bases lining up with TRBD1. The V segment lost 10 bases and the J segment 10 bases; nucleotides outside the gene matches: 7. This CDR3 is built from 12 residues. CDR3 nucleotides: TGTGCCACCAGACAGGGGGCAGGCGAGCAGTTCTTC. Its protein is CATRQGAGEQFF.

This clonotype was seen only a few times. V usage is TRBV28 and J usage is TRBJ2-7, with D hard to call. The CDR3 has 15 amino acids. CDR1 is MDHEN, CDR2 SYDVKM, per germline. V shed 5 bases and J shed 0 bases, with 14 bases lying between them. This chain's CDR3 is CASSVIQQGSYEQYF. DNA for the CDR3: TGTGCCAGCAGTGTGATCCAGCAAGGCTCCTACGAGCAGTACTTC.